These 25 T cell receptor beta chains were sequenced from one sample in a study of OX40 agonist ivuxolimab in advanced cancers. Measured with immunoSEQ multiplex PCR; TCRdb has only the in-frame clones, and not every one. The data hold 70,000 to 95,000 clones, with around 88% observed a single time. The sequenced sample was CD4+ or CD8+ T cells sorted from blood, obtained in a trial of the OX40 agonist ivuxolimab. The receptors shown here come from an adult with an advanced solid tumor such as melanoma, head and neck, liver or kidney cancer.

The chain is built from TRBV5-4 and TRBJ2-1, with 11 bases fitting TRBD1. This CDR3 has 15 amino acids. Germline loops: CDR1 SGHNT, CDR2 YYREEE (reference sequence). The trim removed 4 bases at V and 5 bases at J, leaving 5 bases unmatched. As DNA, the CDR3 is TGTGCCAGCAGCAAGCGGGACAGGGGGGACAATGAGCAGTTCTTC. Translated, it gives CASSKRDRGDNEQFF.

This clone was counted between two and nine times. The CDR3 nucleotides read TGTGCCAGTATGCCGACAGCGCTCACTGAAGCTTTCTTT. Translating it yields CASMPTALTEAFF. The rearrangement joins TRBV19 to TRBJ1-1; D perhaps matches TRBD1 (5 bases). The CDR3 sequence is 13 residues long. CDR1 and CDR2 from the germline V gene are LNHDA and SQIVND (reference sequence). Between the trimmed V and J ends, which lost 7 bases and 4 bases, there was a span of 13 bases.

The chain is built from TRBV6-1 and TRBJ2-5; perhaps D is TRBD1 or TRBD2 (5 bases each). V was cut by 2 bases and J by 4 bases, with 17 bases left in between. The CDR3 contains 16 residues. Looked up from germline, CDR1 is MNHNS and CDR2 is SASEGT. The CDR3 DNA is TGTGCCAGCAGTGAAAGGAGGCAGGGTGGGGTAGAGACCCAGTACTTC. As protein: CASSERRQGGVETQYF.

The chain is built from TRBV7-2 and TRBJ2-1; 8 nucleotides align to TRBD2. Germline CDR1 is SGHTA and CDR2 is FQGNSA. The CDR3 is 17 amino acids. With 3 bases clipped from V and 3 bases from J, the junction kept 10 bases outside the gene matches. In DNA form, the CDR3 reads TGTGCCAGCAGCTTGGGCCCAGCGGGAGACGGCTACAATGAGCAGTTCTTC. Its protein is CASSLGPAGDGYNEQFF. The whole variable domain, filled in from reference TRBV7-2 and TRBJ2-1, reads GAGVSQSPSNKVTEKGKDVELRCDPISGHTALYWYRQSLGQGLEFLIYFQGNSAPDKSGLPSDRFSAERTGGSVSTLTIQRTQQEDSAVYLCASSLGPAGDGYNEQFFGPGTRLTVL.

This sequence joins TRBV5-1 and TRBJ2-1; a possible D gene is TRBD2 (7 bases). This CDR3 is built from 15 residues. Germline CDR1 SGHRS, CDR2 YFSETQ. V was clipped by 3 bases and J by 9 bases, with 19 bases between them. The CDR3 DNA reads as TGCGCCAGCAGCTACGGGATGGAGGGAGGGGGTGAGCAGTTCTTC. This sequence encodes CASSYGMEGGGEQFF.

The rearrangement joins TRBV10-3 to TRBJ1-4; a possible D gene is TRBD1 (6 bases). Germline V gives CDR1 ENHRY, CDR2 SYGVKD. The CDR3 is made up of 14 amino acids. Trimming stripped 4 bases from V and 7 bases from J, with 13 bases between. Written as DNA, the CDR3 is TGTGCCATCAGTGTATCAGGGGCCGGTGAAAAACTGTTTTTT. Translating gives CAISVSGAGEKLFF.

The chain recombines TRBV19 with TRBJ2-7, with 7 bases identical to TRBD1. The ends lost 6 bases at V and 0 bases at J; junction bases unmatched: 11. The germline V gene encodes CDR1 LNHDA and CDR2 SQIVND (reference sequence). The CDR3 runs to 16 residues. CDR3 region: CASRKRFRDSSYEQYF. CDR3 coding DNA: TGTGCCAGTAGGAAACGATTCCGGGACAGCTCCTACGAGCAGTACTTC.

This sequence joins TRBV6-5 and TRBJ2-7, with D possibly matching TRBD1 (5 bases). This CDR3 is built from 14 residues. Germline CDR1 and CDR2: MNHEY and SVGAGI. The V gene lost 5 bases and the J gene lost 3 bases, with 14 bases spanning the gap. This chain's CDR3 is CASSGTGHRYEQYF. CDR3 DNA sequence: TGTGCCAGCAGTGGCACAGGCCACCGCTACGAGCAGTACTTC.

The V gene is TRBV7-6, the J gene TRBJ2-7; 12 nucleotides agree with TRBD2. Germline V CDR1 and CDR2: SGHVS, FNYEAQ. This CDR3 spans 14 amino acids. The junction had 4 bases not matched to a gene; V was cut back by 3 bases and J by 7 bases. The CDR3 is CASSLTSGRGEQYF. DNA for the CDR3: TGTGCCAGCAGCTTGACTAGCGGGAGAGGTGAGCAGTACTTC.

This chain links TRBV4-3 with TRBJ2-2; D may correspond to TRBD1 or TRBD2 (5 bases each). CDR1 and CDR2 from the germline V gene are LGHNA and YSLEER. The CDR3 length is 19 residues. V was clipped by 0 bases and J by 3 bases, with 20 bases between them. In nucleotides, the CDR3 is TGCGCCAGCAGCCAAGAATACCTCTTAGGGGAGTACTACACCGGGGAGCTGTTTTTT. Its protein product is CASSQEYLLGEYYTGELFF.

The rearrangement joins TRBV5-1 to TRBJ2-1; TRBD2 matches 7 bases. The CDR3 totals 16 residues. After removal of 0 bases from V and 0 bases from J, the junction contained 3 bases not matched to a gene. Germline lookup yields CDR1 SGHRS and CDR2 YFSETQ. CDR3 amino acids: CASSLGTRSSYNEQFF. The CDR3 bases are TGCGCCAGCAGCTTGGGGACTAGGAGCTCCTACAATGAGCAGTTCTTC.

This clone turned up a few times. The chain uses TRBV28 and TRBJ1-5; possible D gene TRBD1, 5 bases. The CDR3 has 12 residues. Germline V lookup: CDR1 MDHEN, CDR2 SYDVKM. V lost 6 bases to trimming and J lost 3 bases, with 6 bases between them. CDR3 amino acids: CASRQANQPQHF. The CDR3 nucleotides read TGTGCCAGCAGACAGGCCAATCAGCCCCAGCATTTT. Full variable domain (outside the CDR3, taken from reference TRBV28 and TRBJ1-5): DVKVTQSSRYLVKRTGEKVFLECVQDMDHENMFWYRQDPGLGLRLIYFSYDVKMKEKGDIPEGYSVSREKKERFSLILESASTNQTSMYLCASRQANQPQHFGDGTRLSIL.

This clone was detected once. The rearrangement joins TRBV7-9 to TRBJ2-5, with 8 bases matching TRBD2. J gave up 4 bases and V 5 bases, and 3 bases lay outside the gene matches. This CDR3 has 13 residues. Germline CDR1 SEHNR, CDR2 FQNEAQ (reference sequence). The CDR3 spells CASSRSGIETQYF. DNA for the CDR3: TGTGCCAGCAGCCGTAGCGGGATAGAGACCCAGTACTTC. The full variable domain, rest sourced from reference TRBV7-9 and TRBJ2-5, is DTGVSQNPRHKITKRGQNVTFRCDPISEHNRLYWYRQTLGQGPEFLTYFQNEAQLEKSRLLSDRFSAERPKGSFSTLEIQRTEQGDSAMYLCASSRSGIETQYFGPGTRLLVL.

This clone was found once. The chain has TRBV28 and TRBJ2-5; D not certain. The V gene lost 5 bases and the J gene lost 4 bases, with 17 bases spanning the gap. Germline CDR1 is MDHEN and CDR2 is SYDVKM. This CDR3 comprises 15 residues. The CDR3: CASSPRLGSGETQYF. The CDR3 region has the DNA TGTGCCAGCAGTCCCCGCCTGGGGTCAGGAGAGACCCAGTACTTC.

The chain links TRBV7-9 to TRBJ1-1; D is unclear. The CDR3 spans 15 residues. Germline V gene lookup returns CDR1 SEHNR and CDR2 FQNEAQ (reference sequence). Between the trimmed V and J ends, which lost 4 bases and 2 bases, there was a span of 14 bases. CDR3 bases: TGTGCCAGCAGCTCGCAAGCCGGGAAAAACACTGAAGCTTTCTTT. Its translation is CASSSQAGKNTEAFF.

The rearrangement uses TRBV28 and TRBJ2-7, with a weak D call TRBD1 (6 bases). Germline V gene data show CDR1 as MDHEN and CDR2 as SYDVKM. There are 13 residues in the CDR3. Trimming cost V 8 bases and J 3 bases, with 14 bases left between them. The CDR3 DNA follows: TGTGCCAGCGTAAAGGGGGAGATCTACGAGCAGTACTTC. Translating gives CASVKGEIYEQYF.

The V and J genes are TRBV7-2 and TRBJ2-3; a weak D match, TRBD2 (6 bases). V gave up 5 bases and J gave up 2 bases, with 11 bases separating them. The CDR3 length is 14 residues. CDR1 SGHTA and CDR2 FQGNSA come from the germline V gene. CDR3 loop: CASSSAGTTDTQYF. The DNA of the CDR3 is TGTGCCAGCAGCAGCGCGGGAACCACAGATACGCAGTATTTT. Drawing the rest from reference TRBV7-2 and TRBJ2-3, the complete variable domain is GAGVSQSPSNKVTEKGKDVELRCDPISGHTALYWYRQSLGQGLEFLIYFQGNSAPDKSGLPSDRFSAERTGGSVSTLTIQRTQQEDSAVYLCASSSAGTTDTQYFGPGTRLTVL.

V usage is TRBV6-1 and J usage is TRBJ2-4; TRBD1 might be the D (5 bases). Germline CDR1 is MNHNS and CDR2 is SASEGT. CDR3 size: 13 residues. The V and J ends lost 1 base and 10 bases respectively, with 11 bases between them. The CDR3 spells CASSEGVGVIQYF. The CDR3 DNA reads TGTGCCAGCAGTGAAGGAGTAGGGGTGATTCAGTACTTC.

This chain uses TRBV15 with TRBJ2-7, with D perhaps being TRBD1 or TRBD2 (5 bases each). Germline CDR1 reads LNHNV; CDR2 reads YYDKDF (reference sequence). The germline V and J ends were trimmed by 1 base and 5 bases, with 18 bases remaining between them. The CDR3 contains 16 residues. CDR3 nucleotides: TGTGCCACCAGCAGAGGGCGGGTGCAGGGTGGAAACGAGCAGTACTTC. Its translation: CATSRGRVQGGNEQYF.

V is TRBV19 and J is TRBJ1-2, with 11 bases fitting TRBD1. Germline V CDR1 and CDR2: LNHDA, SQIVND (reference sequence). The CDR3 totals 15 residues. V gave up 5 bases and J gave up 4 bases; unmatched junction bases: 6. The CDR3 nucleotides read TGTGCCAGTAGTCCACGGACAGGGGGCTTCTATGGCTACACCTTC. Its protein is CASSPRTGGFYGYTF. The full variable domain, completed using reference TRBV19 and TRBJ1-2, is DGGITQSPKYLFRKEGQNVTLSCEQNLNHDAMYWYRQDPGQGLRLIYYSQIVNDFQKGDIAEGYSVSREKKESFPLTVTSAQKNPTAFYLCASSPRTGGFYGYTFGSGTRLTVV.

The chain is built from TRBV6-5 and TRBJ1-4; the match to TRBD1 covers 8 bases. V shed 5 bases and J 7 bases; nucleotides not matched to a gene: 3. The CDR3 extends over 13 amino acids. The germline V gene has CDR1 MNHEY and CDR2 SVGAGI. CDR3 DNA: TGTGCCAGCAGTGGACAGGGAGGTGAAAAACTGTTTTTT. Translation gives CASSGQGGEKLFF.

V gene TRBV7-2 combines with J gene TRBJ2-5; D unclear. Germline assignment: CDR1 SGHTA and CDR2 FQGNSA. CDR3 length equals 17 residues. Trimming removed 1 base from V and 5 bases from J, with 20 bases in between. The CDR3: CASSLGEARRAMETQYF. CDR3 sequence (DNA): TGTGCCAGCAGCTTAGGTGAGGCCCGACGGGCGATGGAGACCCAGTACTTC.

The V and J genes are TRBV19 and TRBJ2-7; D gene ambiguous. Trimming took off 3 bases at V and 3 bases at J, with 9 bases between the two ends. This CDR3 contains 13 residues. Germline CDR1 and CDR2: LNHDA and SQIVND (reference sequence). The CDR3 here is CASSIRPFYEQYF. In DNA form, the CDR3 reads TGTGCCAGTAGTATCCGACCTTTCTACGAGCAGTACTTC.

This chain's CDR3 is CASSLRTDLNEKLFF. CDR3 coding DNA: TGTGCCAGCTCACTACGGACGGATCTTAATGAAAAACTGTTTTTT. This chain joins TRBV18 and TRBJ1-4, with D hard to call. V lost 4 bases and J lost 4, with 13 bases in between. This CDR3 is 15 amino acids long. The V gene's germline CDR1 is KGHSH and CDR2 LQKENI.

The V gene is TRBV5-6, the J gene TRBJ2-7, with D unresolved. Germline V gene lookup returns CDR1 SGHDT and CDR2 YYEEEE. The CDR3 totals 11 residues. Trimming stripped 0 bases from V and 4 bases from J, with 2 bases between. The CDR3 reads CASSLGYEQYF. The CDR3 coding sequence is TGTGCCAGCAGCTTGGGGTACGAGCAGTACTTC.